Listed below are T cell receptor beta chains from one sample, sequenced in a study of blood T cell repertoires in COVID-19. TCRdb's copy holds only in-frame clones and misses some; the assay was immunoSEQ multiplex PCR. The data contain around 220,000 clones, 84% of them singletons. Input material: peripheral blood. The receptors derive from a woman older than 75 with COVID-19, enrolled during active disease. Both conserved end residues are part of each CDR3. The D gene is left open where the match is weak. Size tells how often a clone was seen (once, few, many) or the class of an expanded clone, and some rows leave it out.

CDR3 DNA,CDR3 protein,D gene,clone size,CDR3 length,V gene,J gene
TGCAGCGTCGCGACAGCCACCACGTTTGGGAACACTGAAGCTTTCTTT,CSVATATTFGNTEAFF,NA,few,16,TRBV29-1,TRBJ1-1
TGTGCCGCCCATGAGGAGGCATATGGCTACACCTTC,CAAHEEAYGYTF,NA,NA,12,TRBV6-5,TRBJ1-2
TGCGCCAGCAGTTCCGGCAGCGGGAAAAACATTCAGTACTTC,CASSSGSGKNIQYF,NA,NA,14,TRBV5-1,TRBJ2-4
TGCGCCAGCAGCCCTTCAGGGGGAGCGAGCACAGATACGCAGTATTTT,CASSPSGGASTDTQYF,TRBD1,NA,16,TRBV5-1,TRBJ2-3
TGTGCCAGCAGGGTACAGGGGGATAATTCACCCCTCCACTTT,CASRVQGDNSPLHF,TRBD1,NA,14,TRBV28,TRBJ1-6
TGTGCCAGCAGCCCAAGGGGGCAGGGAGCCACTTACTACACCTTC,CASSPRGQGATYYTF,TRBD1,NA,15,TRBV7-8,TRBJ1-2
TGTGCCAGCAGCTTATCCGCCGGGACACTGAACACTGAAGCTTTCTTT,CASSLSAGTLNTEAFF,NA,NA,16,TRBV7-2,TRBJ1-1
TGTGCCAGCGACCTTAGCGGCGGGAAAACAGATACGCAGTATTTT,CASDLSGGKTDTQYF,NA,NA,15,TRBV28,TRBJ2-3
TGTGCCAGCAGCCCACGTTGGGACAGTTCAGCTTTCTTT,CASSPRWDSSAFF,TRBD1,NA,13,TRBV7-2,TRBJ1-1
TGTGCCAGCAGTTTTACCGGGACTAGCACCGAGCAGTACTTC,CASSFTGTSTEQYF,TRBD2,many,14,TRBV28,TRBJ2-7
TGCGCCAGCAGCTTACAGGGTATGAACACTGAAGCTTTCTTT,CASSLQGMNTEAFF,NA,NA,14,TRBV5-1,TRBJ1-1
TGTGCCTCCGCCGTCTTGGGCGGGGGGGCGAACACCGGGGAGCTGTTTTTT,CASAVLGGGANTGELFF,TRBD2,NA,17,TRBV7-3,TRBJ2-2
TGTGCCAGCATCCCCACAGGTCGGGGAAACACCATATATTTT,CASIPTGRGNTIYF,NA,NA,14,TRBV2,TRBJ1-3
TGTGCCAGCAGCCAAGATAATCAAGGGGGAGGGGTTGGTGGCTACACCTTC,CASSQDNQGGGVGGYTF,NA,once,17,TRBV3-1/TRBV3-2,TRBJ1-2
TGTGCCAGCAGTCCAGACAGGGGAGGGTACACTGAAGCTTTCTTT,CASSPDRGGYTEAFF,TRBD1,NA,15,TRBV2,TRBJ1-1
TGTGCCAGCAGTGATGGGCGGGAGTCCGGCGAGCAGTACTTC,CASSDGRESGEQYF,TRBD2,NA,14,TRBV6-1,TRBJ2-7
TGTGCCAGTAGTATGGGGGGTCCTACAGGGGCCTACGAGCAGTACTTC,CASSMGGPTGAYEQYF,NA,NA,16,TRBV19,TRBJ2-7
TGCGCCAGCAGCTTGTTCGGCACAGATACGCAGTATTTT,CASSLFGTDTQYF,NA,NA,13,TRBV5-1,TRBJ2-3
TGTGCCAGCAGTTACCAGGGGGTAGGCAATCAGCCCCAGCATTTT,CASSYQGVGNQPQHF,TRBD1,NA,15,TRBV2,TRBJ1-5
TGTGCCAGCAGCCAAGGTGGGGGACAGTTAGTATCTGGCTACACCTTC,CASSQGGGQLVSGYTF,TRBD1,NA,16,TRBV3-1/TRBV3-2,TRBJ1-2
TGTGCCAGCAGCTTTCGTTCGGGCTACACCTTC,CASSFRSGYTF,NA,NA,11,TRBV5-6,TRBJ1-2
TGTGCCAGCAGCTACGGGACAGTAATCAACTATGGCTACACCTTC,CASSYGTVINYGYTF,TRBD1,NA,15,TRBV7-9,TRBJ1-2
TGTGCCAGCAGTGAAGCATCCAGGGAAGCTTTCTTT,CASSEASREAFF,NA,NA,12,TRBV2,TRBJ1-1
TGCGCCAGCAGCCAATTCTCAGGGGCTAAACTTAATTCACCCCTCCACTTT,CASSQFSGAKLNSPLHF,NA,NA,17,TRBV4-1,TRBJ1-6
TGCGCCAGCAGCTCCTCCGCCGGGAAAGGGACAGATACGCAGTATTTT,CASSSSAGKGTDTQYF,NA,few,16,TRBV5-1,TRBJ2-3
TGTGCCACCAGTGACCCAACTAGAGGGGACACTCAAGCTTTCTTT,CATSDPTRGDTQAFF,NA,NA,15,TRBV24-1,TRBJ1-1
TGTGCCAGCAGCCAAGAGCGCGGTCAGCCCCAGCATTTT,CASSQERGQPQHF,NA,NA,13,TRBV3-1/TRBV3-2,TRBJ1-5
TGTGCCAGTAGTATAGAATTGGCTGTGAACACCGGGGAGCTGTTTTTT,CASSIELAVNTGELFF,NA,few,16,TRBV19,TRBJ2-2
TGCAGTGCTAGTTACAGGGGCGGTTCACCCCTCCACTTT,CSASYRGGSPLHF,TRBD1,NA,13,TRBV20-1,TRBJ1-6
TGCGCCAGCAGCCCCCCCACGGGGGGCCGGGGCACAGATACGCAGTATTTT,CASSPPTGGRGTDTQYF,NA,once,17,TRBV5-1,TRBJ2-3
TGCGCCAGCAGCCTCGGGACTAGCGGTTACAATGAGCAGTTCTTC,CASSLGTSGYNEQFF,TRBD2,NA,15,TRBV5-1,TRBJ2-1
TGTGCCAGCTCACATGCCCTTAGCGGGGCTCCCGGGGCTACGCAGTATTTT,CASSHALSGAPGATQYF,TRBD2,once,17,TRBV18,TRBJ2-3
TGTGCCAGCAGTCTGTCCGGGATCCCTCAAGAGACCCAGTACTTC,CASSLSGIPQETQYF,NA,NA,15,TRBV27,TRBJ2-5
TGTGCCAGCAGTTACCTTCAGCGGGGGGGCCAGGGTGAGCAGTTCTTC,CASSYLQRGGQGEQFF,TRBD2,NA,16,TRBV6-5,TRBJ2-1
TGTGCCAGCAGGATTGGACAGATCGCTAACTATGGCTACACCTTC,CASRIGQIANYGYTF,NA,NA,15,TRBV6-5,TRBJ1-2
TGTGCCAGTTTACAGGAGATCTCTGGAAACACCATATATTTT,CASLQEISGNTIYF,NA,NA,14,TRBV6-5,TRBJ1-3
TGTGCCATCAAGAGGGCAGGGGAAGAGACCCAGTACTTC,CAIKRAGEETQYF,NA,NA,13,TRBV10-3,TRBJ2-5
TGCGCCAGCAGCTTGGCTGCCGCGAGCTCTGGGGCCAACGTCCTGACTTTC,CASSLAAASSGANVLTF,NA,NA,17,TRBV5-1,TRBJ2-6
TGCGCCAGCAGCATAGGAGGGACAGGGTATGGCTACACCTTC,CASSIGGTGYGYTF,TRBD1,NA,14,TRBV5-1,TRBJ1-2
TGTGCCAGCAGCTCTACGACAGGGAACACTGAAGCTTTCTTT,CASSSTTGNTEAFF,NA,NA,14,TRBV5-4,TRBJ1-1
TGTGCCAGCTCAGGACCGGGGGAATCTGGCTACACCTTC,CASSGPGESGYTF,NA,few,13,TRBV18,TRBJ1-2
TGCGCCAGCAGCTTGGCGCAGGGGTTTGAGGGCTACACCTTC,CASSLAQGFEGYTF,NA,NA,14,TRBV5-1,TRBJ1-2
TGTGCCAGCAGCACAGGGGAGACCCAGTACTTC,CASSTGETQYF,NA,NA,11,TRBV7-9,TRBJ2-5
TGTGCAAGTCGCTTAGGTGACAGGGACTACGAGCAGTACTTC,CASRLGDRDYEQYF,NA,once,14,TRBV12-2,TRBJ2-7
TGTGCCAGCAGTTCATCCTTCGGGGGAAGCTCCTATAATTCACCCCTCCACTTT,CASSSSFGGSSYNSPLHF,NA,NA,18,TRBV27,TRBJ1-6
TGTGCCAGCAGTACCCAGGGGCCTCGGGACGGGGAGCTGTTTTTT,CASSTQGPRDGELFF,NA,NA,15,TRBV6-5,TRBJ2-2
TGCGCCAGCAGCTGGACAGGGACTTTACTAGAGACCCAGTACTTC,CASSWTGTLLETQYF,TRBD1,NA,15,TRBV5-1,TRBJ2-5
TGTGCCAGCACCACAAGCCACGGGACAGGGTATGGCTACACCTTC,CASTTSHGTGYGYTF,TRBD1,NA,15,TRBV7-2,TRBJ1-2
TGTGCCAGCTCACGAACGGGCCCGGGACAGAATGAAAAACTGTTTTTT,CASSRTGPGQNEKLFF,TRBD1,NA,16,TRBV18,TRBJ1-4
TGTGCCAGCTCACCCCCCCCCGGGGCCTACGAGCAGTACTTC,CASSPPPGAYEQYF,NA,once,14,TRBV18,TRBJ2-7